What follows are 2 T cell receptor beta chains derived from one specimen sequenced in a study of monozygotic twins with cystic fibrosis. The table came from immunoSEQ multiplex PCR; TCRdb's copy has only in-frame clones and leaves some out. The sample holds about 32,000 clones, roughly 97% seen once. Material: blood. The receptors shown here come from a girl aged 2 to 9 with cystic fibrosis.

The V and J genes are TRBV5-1 and TRBJ1-1, with a tentative D call TRBD1 (6 bases). Deletions cut 0 bases from V and 1 base from J, with 10 bases between. CDR1 is SGHRS, CDR2 YFSETQ, per germline. This CDR3 comprises 15 residues. The CDR3 loop is CASSLAGGGNTEAFF. The CDR3 region has the DNA TGCGCCAGCAGCTTGGCTGGGGGCGGGAACACTGAAGCTTTCTTT.

This chain connects TRBV6-1 to TRBJ1-1; weak D call: TRBD1 (6 bases). Trimming cost V 0 bases and J 1 base, with 9 bases left between them. The CDR3 spans 15 residues. Per germline, CDR1 MNHNS and CDR2 SASEGT. The CDR3 region has the DNA TGTGCCAGCAGTGAAGCGGTCAGGGGGAACACTGAAGCTTTCTTT. The encoded protein is CASSEAVRGNTEAFF.